A single sample gave rise to the 9 T cell receptor beta chains below, sequenced in a study of blood T cell repertoires in COVID-19. The assay was immunoSEQ multiplex PCR, and TCRdb's table has in-frame clones only and misses some. The sample shows about 120,000 clones, more than 75% of them seen only once. The sample comprised peripheral blood. These receptors were taken from a man between 65 and 85 years old with acute or convalescent COVID-19.

The table lists this clone with a count of one. V gene TRBV2 combines with J gene TRBJ1-1, with 7 bases lining up with TRBD1. Germline V gives CDR1 SNHLY, CDR2 FYNNEI. The ends lost 7 bases at V and 0 bases at J; junction bases unmatched: 8. The CDR3 consists of 15 residues. The CDR3 coding sequence is TGTGCCAGCACCTTAGAACAGGGGATGAACACTGAAGCTTTCTTT. This gives the protein CASTLEQGMNTEAFF.

The genes are TRBV2 and TRBJ2-1; no definite D call. The CDR3 has 11 residues. Germline assignment: CDR1 SNHLY and CDR2 FYNNEI. CDR3 bases: TGTGTCGATACACCTTACAATGAGCAGTTCTTC. Translation: CVDTPYNEQFF.

The sample holds one count of this clone. The chain uses TRBV15 and TRBJ1-1, with TRBD1 matching over 7 bases. CDR3 length equals 14 residues. V was pared by 9 bases and J by 0 bases, with 7 bases of the junction left unmatched. Looked up from germline, CDR1 is LNHNV and CDR2 is YYDKDF (reference sequence). CDR3 sequence: CATKPGQLNTEAFF. The DNA for the CDR3 is TGTGCCACTAAGCCGGGACAGTTGAACACTGAAGCTTTCTTT.

The J gene is TRBJ2-3, the V gene TRBV25-1; possibly TRBD2 for D (6 bases). Trimming took 6 bases from V and 0 from J, leaving 7 bases between them. CDR3 size: 13 residues. Looked up from germline, CDR1 is MGHDK and CDR2 is SYGVNS. This CDR3 is CASRGLSTDTQYF. The CDR3 region has the DNA TGTGCCAGCAGGGGACTTAGCACAGATACGCAGTATTTT.

The CDR3 loop is CASSLISGSGYTF. The CDR3, as DNA: TGTGCCAGCAGCTTAATATCCGGTAGTGGCTACACCTTC. The chain combines TRBV7-3 with TRBJ1-2, with no clear D. The V and J ends lost 1 base and 7 bases respectively, with 10 bases between them. Per the germline V gene, CDR1 is SGHTA and CDR2 is FQGTGA. The CDR3 covers 13 residues. The full variable domain, with the rest looked up from reference TRBV7-3 and TRBJ1-2, is GAGVSQTPSNKVTEKGKYVELRCDPISGHTALYWYRQSLGQGPEFLIYFQGTGAADDSGLPNDRFFAVRPEGSVSTLKIQRTERGDSAVYLCASSLISGSGYTFGSGTRLTVV.

This clone occurred once. The chain has TRBV6-5 and TRBJ2-1; 8 positions agree with TRBD1. The CDR3 totals 13 residues. With 7 bases clipped from V and 6 bases from J, the junction kept 5 bases outside the gene matches. From germline, CDR1 is MNHEY and CDR2 SVGAGI. CDR3 protein: CASTLGQVNEQFF. The CDR3 region has the DNA TGTGCCAGCACCTTGGGACAGGTCAATGAGCAGTTCTTC.

The chain uses TRBV19 and TRBJ2-1; D gene uncertain. This CDR3 spans 13 amino acids. The germline V gene encodes CDR1 LNHDA and CDR2 SQIVND (reference sequence). V was pared by 5 bases and J by 0 bases, with 5 bases between. This CDR3 reads CASSSVSYNEQFF. DNA for the CDR3: TGTGCCAGTAGTTCCGTCTCCTACAATGAGCAGTTCTTC.

The V call is TRBV19, the J call TRBJ1-1; TRBD1 agrees at 8 bases. The CDR3 extends over 14 amino acids. The V segment lost 1 base and the J segment 10 bases; nucleotides outside the gene matches: 8. Per the germline V gene, CDR1 is LNHDA and CDR2 is SQIVND (reference sequence). DNA for the CDR3: TGTGCCAGTAGTATAGGGGGACAGGCCAATGGAGCTTTCTTT. Translation: CASSIGGQANGAFF. Full variable domain (rest looked up from reference TRBV19 and TRBJ1-1): DGGITQSPKYLFRKEGQNVTLSCEQNLNHDAMYWYRQDPGQGLRLIYYSQIVNDFQKGDIAEGYSVSREKKESFPLTVTSAQKNPTAFYLCASSIGGQANGAFFGQGTRLTVV.

J is TRBJ1-2 and V is TRBV5-6; D perhaps matches TRBD1 (5 bases). This CDR3 region has 13 residues. Germline CDR1 and CDR2: SGHDT and YYEEEE. V dropped 0 bases and J dropped 8 bases, with 11 bases sitting between them. DNA for the CDR3: TGTGCCAGCAGCTTGGCAGGGTCTATCGGCTACACCTTC. It translates to CASSLAGSIGYTF.